Following are 28 T cell receptor beta chains from one sample sequenced in a study of T-cell memory formation after mild COVID-19. In TCRdb, the 5' RACE reads were re-called with MiXCR into one record per CDR3 protein. The data hold 300,000 to 400,000 distinct CDR3 sequences, with around 21% observed a single time. Sequenced: PBMCs or a T cell subset sorted from them (not recorded which). The receptors come from an adult woman who had mild COVID-19 (a few samples of this study predate the infection). Cell type and time point are not known.

This clonotype was picked up a small number of times. The V and J genes are TRBV5-1 and TRBJ2-1; 10 bases fit TRBD2. CDR3 length: 18 residues. V lost 4 bases to trimming and J lost 3 bases; unmatched junction nucleotides: 13. The germline V gene has CDR1 SGHRS and CDR2 YFSETQ. CDR3: CASSASLGLAANYNEQFF. CDR3 DNA: TGCGCCAGCAGCGCATCTCTCGGACTAGCGGCGAACTACAATGAGCAGTTCTTC.

The chain links TRBV5-1 to TRBJ2-3; D gene unclear. CDR3 length equals 15 residues. Deletions cut 0 bases from V and 1 base from J, with 9 bases between. Germline-derived CDR1 and CDR2 are SGHRS and YFSETQ. The CDR3 sequence is CASSLAEAGTDTQYF. CDR3 DNA: TGCGCCAGCAGCTTGGCCGAGGCGGGCACAGATACGCAGTATTTT.

This chain uses TRBV7-2 with TRBJ1-2; 10 bases align to TRBD1. Germline-derived CDR1 and CDR2 are SGHTA and FQGNSA. The CDR3 has 16 residues. After removal of 5 bases from V and 4 bases from J, the junction contained 10 bases not matched to a gene. Here the CDR3 DNA reads TGTGCCAGCAGCCTGACCGGGACAGGGGCTTCCTATGGCTACACCTTC. Amino acids: CASSLTGTGASYGYTF.

The chain uses TRBV12-3 or TRBV12-4 and TRBJ2-7; 14 positions match TRBD2. There are 16 residues in the CDR3. J lost 4 bases, V lost 6 bases, and 8 bases had no gene match. Written as DNA, the CDR3 is TGTGCCAGCAGCTCGGGACTAGCGGGAGCGGGTTACGAGCAGTACTTC. It codes for CASSSGLAGAGYEQYF.

The rearrangement links TRBV2 to TRBJ1-4; the D gene is possibly TRBD1 (5 bases). The CDR3 length is 15 residues. V dropped 4 bases and J dropped 3 bases, with 12 bases sitting between them. Per the germline V gene, CDR1 is SNHLY and CDR2 is FYNNEI. The CDR3 region is CASSGAGISNEKLFF. The CDR3 DNA reads TGTGCCAGCAGTGGAGCAGGGATATCTAATGAAAAACTGTTTTTT.

This clonotype has just a few counts. The chain carries TRBV7-8 and TRBJ2-5; D not certain. This CDR3 has 15 residues. Germline V gene sequence: CDR1 SGHVS, CDR2 FQNEAQ. The germline V and J ends were trimmed by 5 bases and 3 bases, with 16 bases remaining between them. The CDR3 DNA sequence: TGTGCCAGCAGCCGAAGACCTCCCCCCGAAGAGACCCAGTACTTC. Translation: CASSRRPPPEETQYF. The whole variable domain, remainder taken from reference TRBV7-8 and TRBJ2-5, is GAGVSQSPRYKVAKRGQDVALRCDPISGHVSLFWYQQALGQGPEFLTYFQNEAQLDKSGLPSDRFFAERPEGSVSTLKIQRTQQEDSAVYLCASSRRPPPEETQYFGPGTRLLVL.

This clonotype was picked up a small number of times. The chain uses TRBV12-3 or TRBV12-4 and TRBJ2-3, with TRBD2 matching over 13 bases. The ends lost 3 bases at V and 2 bases at J; junction bases unmatched: 8. The CDR3 contains 18 residues. For the CDR3, the DNA is TGTGCCAGCAGTTTTTTAGGGACTAGCGGGATCCCCACAGATACGCAGTATTTT. It specifies CASSFLGTSGIPTDTQYF.

J is TRBJ1-1 and V is TRBV4-2; D possibly corresponds to TRBD1 (5 bases). In germline, CDR1 is LGHNA, CDR2 YNFKEQ. The CDR3 totals 15 residues. Trimming left V 0 bases short and J 9 bases short, with 17 bases between. The CDR3 DNA sequence: TGTGCCAGCAGCCAAGATTTTTCTCGCCAGGACAAAGCTTTCTTT. Amino acid sequence: CASSQDFSRQDKAFF.

The gene calls are TRBV6-6 and TRBJ1-6; TRBD1 is a possible D gene (5 bases). Germline CDR1 is MNHNY and CDR2 is SVGAGI (reference sequence). Trimming left V 5 bases short and J 10 bases short, with 15 bases between. The CDR3 is 14 residues long. CDR3 residues: CASSNRGTGSPLHF. CDR3 nucleotide sequence: TGTGCCAGCAGTAATCGAGGGACCGGCTCACCCCTCCACTTT.

The chain is built from TRBV9 and TRBJ2-2; no firm D call. Germline-derived CDR1 and CDR2 are SGDLS and YYNGEE. The ends were cut back, 0 bases at V and 4 bases at J, with 10 bases in the middle. The CDR3 sequence is 15 residues long. The CDR3 nucleotides are TGTGCCAGCAGCGTAGGTCTAGGAAGCACCGGGGAGCTGTTTTTT. This encodes CASSVGLGSTGELFF.

This clonotype was observed a few times. The V and J genes are TRBV5-6 and TRBJ2-7; D possibly matches TRBD1 or TRBD2 (6 bases each). The V and J ends lost 4 bases and 3 bases respectively, with 20 bases between them. Germline V CDR1 and CDR2: SGHDT, YYEEEE. The CDR3 extends over 16 amino acids. CDR3 coding DNA: TGTGCCAGCAGCCTGGGCGGCGGGACAAGGGTCTACGAGCAGTACTTC. It yields the protein CASSLGGGTRVYEQYF.

The rearrangement joins TRBV20-1 to TRBJ1-4; 9 bases align to TRBD1. From germline, CDR1 is DFQATT and CDR2 SNEGSKA (reference sequence). The CDR3 length is 12 residues. The trim removed 5 bases at V and 5 bases at J, leaving 0 bases unmatched. This CDR3 reads CSADRGNEKLFF. The CDR3 nucleotides read TGCAGTGCTGACAGGGGGAATGAAAAACTGTTTTTT.

V gene TRBV7-9 combines with J gene TRBJ1-2; 10 bases are a match to TRBD1. V lost 6 bases to trimming and J lost 4 bases; unmatched junction nucleotides: 8. The CDR3 totals 15 residues. CDR1 SEHNR and CDR2 FQNEAQ come from the germline V gene (reference sequence). In DNA form, the CDR3 reads TGTGCCAGCAGTGAGGGACAGGGGACTTTCTATGGCTACACCTTC. This codes for CASSEGQGTFYGYTF.

The rearrangement links TRBV9 to TRBJ2-5; D gene uncertain. The germline gives CDR1 SGDLS, CDR2 YYNGEE. The CDR3 contains 14 residues. V was cut by 3 bases and J by 1 base, with 10 bases left in between. The DNA for the CDR3 is TGTGCCAGCAGCGAGTCGTCAACCCAAGAGACCCAGTACTTC. It yields the protein CASSESSTQETQYF.

The rearrangement links TRBV12-3 or TRBV12-4 to TRBJ1-1; possibly TRBD1 for D (5 bases). This CDR3 is built from 14 residues. The germline V and J ends were trimmed by 11 bases and 1 base, with 17 bases remaining between them. The CDR3 sequence is CASLGDPGNTEAFF. In DNA form, the CDR3 reads TGTGCCTCCCTCGGGGACCCGGGGAACACTGAAGCTTTCTTT.

The chain links TRBV7-6 to TRBJ2-7, with a tentative D call TRBD2 (5 bases). Germline V CDR1 and CDR2: SGHVS, FNYEAQ. The CDR3 has 13 amino acids. V lost 4 bases, J lost 5 bases, and 12 bases lay in between. The CDR3 here is CASSWGLAHEQYF. The CDR3 region has the DNA TGTGCCAGCAGCTGGGGTCTAGCCCACGAGCAGTACTTC.

J is TRBJ2-2 and V is TRBV7-2; maybe TRBD1 (5 bases). CDR1 is SGHTA and CDR2 is FQGNSA in the germline V gene. CDR3 length: 16 residues. The V gene lost 2 bases and the J gene lost 4 bases, with 14 bases spanning the gap. The CDR3 nucleotides are TGTGCCAGCAGCTTAACAGGCCCGACCTCCACCGGGGAGCTGTTTTTT. Protein: CASSLTGPTSTGELFF.

The chain couples TRBV4-3 to TRBJ2-2; D perhaps matches TRBD2 (5 bases). The CDR3 length is 15 residues. With 2 bases removed from V and 4 bases from J, the gap between germline ends came to 11 bases. Per the germline V gene, CDR1 is LGHNA and CDR2 is YSLEER. CDR3 in amino acids: CASSQWGEGTGELFF. CDR3 sequence (DNA): TGCGCCAGCAGCCAATGGGGAGAGGGCACCGGGGAGCTGTTTTTT.

This chain links TRBV5-5 with TRBJ2-3; D unclear. With 2 bases removed from V and 3 bases from J, the gap between germline ends came to 13 bases. Germline-derived CDR1 and CDR2 are SGHKS and YYEKEE (reference sequence). CDR3 length: 15 amino acids. The CDR3 is CASSFTSLGTDTQYF. CDR3 DNA: TGTGCCAGCAGCTTCACCAGCCTCGGGACAGATACGCAGTATTTT.

This clonotype was detected only a few times. The rearrangement uses TRBV10-3 and TRBJ2-2; a possible D gene is TRBD1 (6 bases). The CDR3 runs to 15 residues. V was shortened by 5 bases and J by 0 bases, with 10 bases between the two germline ends. Germline V gene lookup returns CDR1 ENHRY and CDR2 SYGVKD. The CDR3 nucleotides read TGTGCCATCAGTACCGGGACAACGAACACCGGGGAGCTGTTTTTT. Amino acid sequence: CAISTGTTNTGELFF.

The table lists this clonotype with a few counts. The rearrangement links TRBV15 to TRBJ2-3; TRBD2 agrees at 11 bases. CDR3 length: 17 amino acids. From germline, CDR1 is LNHNV and CDR2 YYDKDF (reference sequence). The ends lost 2 bases at V and 0 bases at J; junction bases unmatched: 4. CDR3 DNA: TGTGCCACCAGCAGATGGGGACTAGCGGATAGCACAGATACGCAGTATTTT. Amino acid sequence: CATSRWGLADSTDTQYF.

This clonotype was counted only a few times. The chain employs TRBV20-1 and TRBJ2-5; 8 positions agree with TRBD2. Germline V gene data show CDR1 as DFQATT and CDR2 as SNEGSKA (reference sequence). V shed 7 bases and J 7 bases; nucleotides not matched to a gene: 8. The CDR3 is 12 amino acids. CDR3 in amino acids: CSVPLLAGTQYF. The CDR3 DNA reads as TGCAGTGTTCCGCTGCTAGCGGGGACCCAGTACTTC.

This rearrangement joins TRBV9 to TRBJ2-7; 13 bases map to TRBD2. Germline CDR1 reads SGDLS; CDR2 reads YYNGEE. Losses at the gene ends were 3 bases for V and 8 bases for J; bases not matched to a gene: 8. This CDR3 region has 15 residues. The CDR3 is CASSGEGTSGAKQYF. In DNA, the CDR3 is TGTGCCAGCAGCGGCGAAGGGACTAGCGGGGCGAAGCAGTACTTC.

The chain employs TRBV7-2 and TRBJ1-1, with TRBD1 matching over 8 bases. CDR3 length: 15 amino acids. V lost 4 bases and J lost 1; bases outside the gene matches: 5. CDR1 and CDR2 (germline): SGHTA, FQGNSA. CDR3 DNA: TGTGCCAGCAGCTCGTGGACAGGGCGGAACACTGAAGCTTTCTTT. This sequence encodes CASSSWTGRNTEAFF. The entire variable domain, with the rest obtained from reference TRBV7-2 and TRBJ1-1, is as follows: GAGVSQSPSNKVTEKGKDVELRCDPISGHTALYWYRQSLGQGLEFLIYFQGNSAPDKSGLPSDRFSAERTGGSVSTLTIQRTQQEDSAVYLCASSSWTGRNTEAFFGQGTRLTVV.

Only a few counts were recorded for this clonotype. The chain has TRBV7-7 and TRBJ2-5; D gene unclear. Germline loops: CDR1 SSHAT, CDR2 FNYEAQ (reference sequence). Trimming removed 1 base from V and 5 bases from J, with 14 bases in between. The CDR3 covers 15 residues. In DNA, the CDR3 is TGTGCCAGCAGCTTAGGGGTAGGGTCCGGGGAGACCCAGTACTTC. Encoded protein: CASSLGVGSGETQYF.

The V call is TRBV5-1, the J call TRBJ2-3; 10 positions match TRBD1. V was clipped by 0 bases and J by 5 bases; unmatched bases: 3. The CDR3 loop spans 15 amino acids. CDR1 and CDR2 from the germline V gene are SGHRS and YFSETQ. The CDR3 sequence is CASSLAGQGIDTQYF. Written as DNA, the CDR3 is TGCGCCAGCAGCTTGGCGGGACAGGGGATAGATACGCAGTATTTT.

The rearrangement uses TRBV12-3 or TRBV12-4 and TRBJ2-4; D may correspond to TRBD1 or TRBD2 (9 bases each). The germline V and J ends were trimmed by 3 bases and 10 bases, with 25 bases remaining between them. This CDR3 comprises 17 residues. This CDR3 reads CASSLGTGNSAGGIQYF. In DNA, the CDR3 is TGTGCCAGCAGTTTGGGGACAGGGAATTCAGCGGGAGGAATTCAGTACTTC.

V gene TRBV11-2 combines with J gene TRBJ2-3; D gene ambiguous. The CDR3 loop spans 12 amino acids. Trimming took off 3 bases at V and 5 bases at J, with 6 bases between the two ends. The germline CDR1 and CDR2 sequences are SGHAT and FQNNGV. This CDR3 is CASSFMGDTQYF. Written as DNA, the CDR3 is TGTGCCAGCAGCTTTATGGGAGATACGCAGTATTTT.